This T cell receptor (beta chain) was captured in a study of blood T cells in healthy people across ages. Looked up from germline, CDR1 is SGHDT and CDR2 is YYEEEE. Trimming pared 0 bases from V and 3 bases from J, leaving 25 bases between. The CDR3 runs 19 residues. A J-beta primer mix and a sample-barcoded 5' primer were used in a second PCR of about 7 to 12 cycles. MiXCR was run by TCRdb on the 5' RACE reads, yielding one entry per CDR3 protein. The sample includes approximately 800,000 distinct CDR3 sequences, 36% of them seen just once. This clonotype has ten or more counts. The chain carries TRBV5-6 and TRBJ2-7; TRBD2 is a possible D gene (6 bases). The TCR was taken from a man aged 18 to 29 in good health. The sample comprised blood. The CDR3 DNA sequence: TGTGCCAGCAGCTTGGCCAATTGGCTCTTACGGGACTTCAACTACGAGCAGTACTTC. This encodes CASSLANWLLRDFNYEQYF.